Below are 20 T cell receptor beta chains sequenced from a single sample in a study of T cell responses to AZD1222 COVID-19 vaccine. This table comes from immunoSEQ multiplex PCR, and its TCRdb copy is limited to in-frame clones, with some not included. This table has more than 85,000 clones, roughly 90% appearing once. The source was peripheral blood, collected 28 days after the second AZD1222 dose. The receptors here all came from an adult who received the AZD1222 COVID-19 vaccine.

V usage is TRBV9 and J usage is TRBJ2-5; 11 nucleotides agree with TRBD2. V was clipped by 4 bases and J by 4 bases; unmatched bases: 15. The CDR3 covers 18 residues. Germline CDR1 is SGDLS and CDR2 is YYNGEE. CDR3 bases: TGTGCCAGCAGCCCACTAGGTCTAGCGGGAGGCAGTCGAGAGACCCAGTACTTC. Protein: CASSPLGLAGGSRETQYF.

The chain has TRBV6-5 and TRBJ1-1; TRBD1 is a possible D gene (6 bases). CDR3 length: 15 amino acids. CDR1 is MNHEY and CDR2 is SVGAGI in the germline V gene. Between the trimmed V and J ends, which lost 2 bases and 0 bases, there was a span of 10 bases. CDR3 protein: CASSYGGGMNTEAFF. The CDR3 DNA reads TGTGCCAGCAGTTACGGTGGGGGCATGAACACTGAAGCTTTCTTT.

The chain joins TRBV7-3 to TRBJ1-1; D ambiguous. Germline V lookup: CDR1 SGHTA, CDR2 FQGTGA. V shed 2 bases and J shed 1 base, with 11 bases lying between them. There are 15 residues in the CDR3. CDR3: CASSLSGYSNTEAFF. The DNA of the CDR3 is TGTGCCAGCAGCTTATCGGGGTACTCGAACACTGAAGCTTTCTTT.

The rearrangement joins TRBV27 to TRBJ2-3; 12 bases align to TRBD2. After removal of 5 bases from V and 3 bases from J, the junction contained 9 bases not matched to a gene. Per the germline V gene, CDR1 is MNHEY and CDR2 is SMNVEV (reference sequence). The CDR3 is 17 residues long. The CDR3, as DNA: TGTGCCAGCAGTGTTCGACTAGCGGGAGAGGAAACAGATACGCAGTATTTT. The encoded protein is CASSVRLAGEETDTQYF.

The J gene is TRBJ2-1, the V gene TRBV25-1; D unclear. Trimming stripped 1 base from V and 9 bases from J, with 4 bases between. The CDR3 length is 11 residues. Germline V gene sequence: CDR1 MGHDK, CDR2 SYGVNS. The CDR3 reads CASSESSEQFF. The CDR3 nucleotides are TGTGCCAGCAGTGAATCAAGTGAGCAGTTCTTC.

The genes are TRBV30 and TRBJ1-1; possible D gene TRBD1, 6 bases. V lost 3 bases and J lost 5, with 19 bases in between. CDR3 length: 15 amino acids. The germline gives CDR1 GTSNPN, CDR2 SVGIG (reference sequence). The DNA for the CDR3 is TGTGCCTGGAGGAGGCGGGGACAAAGTTGGACTGAAGCTTTCTTT. Its translation: CAWRRRGQSWTEAFF.

The chain employs TRBV7-9 and TRBJ2-5; 7 bases line up with TRBD2. V shed 1 base and J 2 bases; nucleotides not matched to a gene: 7. The CDR3 spans 16 residues. Germline V lookup: CDR1 SEHNR, CDR2 FQNEAQ (reference sequence). This chain's CDR3 is CASSLDRLAAQETQYF. The CDR3 DNA reads as TGTGCCAGCAGCTTAGATCGTCTAGCGGCGCAAGAGACCCAGTACTTC.

The chain links TRBV30 to TRBJ1-2, with D perhaps TRBD1 (6 bases). V lost 1 base, J lost 5 bases, and 11 bases lay in between. Germline-derived CDR1 and CDR2 are GTSNPN and SVGIG (reference sequence). The CDR3 is made up of 13 amino acids. CDR3 residues: CAWSGGGLYGYTF. In nucleotides, the CDR3 is TGTGCCTGGAGTGGGGGGGGCCTTTATGGCTACACCTTC.

V usage is TRBV4-1 and J usage is TRBJ1-4, with 7 bases aligning to TRBD1. Germline lookup yields CDR1 MGHRA and CDR2 YSYEKL. The V and J ends lost 2 bases and 1 base, in that order; junction bases with no gene match: 7. The CDR3 totals 17 residues. The CDR3 DNA is TGCGCCAGCAGCCAACCGAGGACAGGCCGAACTAATGAAAAACTGTTTTTT. Its protein product is CASSQPRTGRTNEKLFF.

V usage is TRBV12-5 and J usage is TRBJ2-7; D is ambiguous. Germline loops: CDR1 LGHNT, CDR2 FRNRAP. The CDR3 is 14 residues long. Between the trimmed V and J ends, which lost 2 bases and 0 bases, there was a span of 8 bases. The CDR3 sequence: CASGLWQSSYEQYF. In DNA form, the CDR3 reads TGTGCTAGTGGTTTGTGGCAGTCCTCCTACGAGCAGTACTTC.

The chain uses TRBV5-5 and TRBJ2-1; 7 bases are a match to TRBD1. The CDR3 contains 17 residues. The J segment lost 6 bases and the V segment lost 0 bases, leaving 12 bases of the junction unmatched. CDR1 and CDR2 from the germline V gene are SGHKS and YYEKEE (reference sequence). The CDR3 region has the DNA TGTGCCAGCAGCTTGGGTCTGGACAGGTCGTTACGCAATGAGCAGTTCTTC. Translation: CASSLGLDRSLRNEQFF.

The CDR3 DNA reads TGCAGTGCTGGGACTAGGGAGCAGTTCTTC. It codes for CSAGTREQFF. V and J are TRBV20-1 and TRBJ2-1; TRBD2 agrees at 8 bases. The CDR3 is 10 residues long. V shed 5 bases and J 10 bases; nucleotides not matched to a gene: 1. The germline V gene encodes CDR1 DFQATT and CDR2 SNEGSKA (reference sequence).

The rearrangement joins TRBV2 to TRBJ1-1, with D unresolved. CDR3 length: 15 residues. The ends were cut back, 5 bases at V and 4 bases at J, with 17 bases in the middle. Germline values: CDR1 SNHLY, CDR2 FYNNEI. CDR3 loop: CASSIVRVGSTEAFF. The CDR3, as DNA: TGTGCCAGCAGTATCGTCCGGGTGGGAAGCACTGAAGCTTTCTTT.

This clone was seen a single time. The chain uses TRBV7-8 and TRBJ1-4; possibly TRBD1 for D (6 bases). CDR1 is SGHVS, CDR2 FQNEAQ, per germline. This CDR3 is built from 19 residues. V was cut by 5 bases and J by 0 bases, with 22 bases left in between. CDR3 sequence (DNA): TGTGCCAGCAGCACCCGACAGGCCACCTCGGCGGCAACTAATGAAAAACTGTTTTTT. It is translated as CASSTRQATSAATNEKLFF.

This clone occurred once. The CDR3 region is CASSLVSQGAYGYTF. The CDR3 DNA follows: TGCGCCAGCAGCTTGGTTTCACAGGGGGCCTATGGCTACACCTTC. The J gene is TRBJ1-2, the V gene TRBV5-1; TRBD1 agrees at 9 bases. V lost 0 bases to trimming and J lost 4 bases; unmatched junction nucleotides: 4. Germline V gives CDR1 SGHRS, CDR2 YFSETQ. This CDR3 comprises 15 residues.

The V gene is TRBV6-5, the J gene TRBJ1-5, with 9 bases identical to TRBD1. With V trimmed by 5 bases and J by 6 bases, 8 bases remained unmatched. Looked up from germline, CDR1 is MNHEY and CDR2 is SVGAGI. The CDR3 spans 15 residues. The CDR3 coding sequence is TGTGCCAGCAGTCCCGGGACAGGGTCGTTTCAGCCCCAGCATTTT. Amino acid sequence: CASSPGTGSFQPQHF.

The V call is TRBV11-2, the J call TRBJ2-1; 11 bases map to TRBD2. The CDR3 spans 17 residues. Trimming took 1 base from V and 9 from J; bases not matched to a gene: 11. Germline V CDR1 and CDR2: SGHAT, FQNNGV. CDR3 sequence: CASSLVGLAGDWGEQFF. The CDR3 nucleotides read TGTGCCAGCAGCTTAGTCGGACTAGCGGGTGACTGGGGTGAGCAGTTCTTC.

The sample holds a few counts of this clone. This chain connects TRBV6-5 to TRBJ1-3; D unresolved. This CDR3 spans 16 amino acids. Germline assignment: CDR1 MNHEY and CDR2 SVGAGI. V was trimmed by 2 bases and J by 5 bases, leaving 16 bases between them. CDR3 DNA sequence: TGTGCCAGCAGTTACGGTGCTGGGAATATGAGAAACACCATATATTTT. Its protein is CASSYGAGNMRNTIYF.

The CDR3 region is CASSLTSADTQYF. The DNA for the CDR3 is TGTGCCAGCAGTCTGACTAGCGCAGATACGCAGTATTTT. This chain links TRBV12-3 or TRBV12-4 with TRBJ2-3, with 8 bases matching TRBD2. V shed 5 bases and J 4 bases; nucleotides not matched to a gene: 2. The CDR3 is 13 amino acids.

The chain uses TRBV28 and TRBJ2-2, with 8 bases lining up with TRBD2. This CDR3 spans 19 amino acids. Germline CDR1 is MDHEN and CDR2 is SYDVKM. J was trimmed by 6 bases and V by 3 bases; bases with no gene match: 18. In nucleotides, the CDR3 is TGTGCCAGCAGTTTGAAGGGACTAGATTTAGTTGATTTGGCCGGGGAGCTGTTTTTT. Its protein is CASSLKGLDLVDLAGELFF.